The clone carrying this T cell receptor beta chain has only a few counts. The data are from a study of regulatory T cells in long-lasting Graves disease. The CDR3 consists of 13 residues. Germline CDR1 and CDR2: DFQATT and SNEGSKA (reference sequence). The V gene lost 1 base and the J gene lost 1 base, with 5 bases spanning the gap. Construction of the TCR beta libraries employed iRepertoire HTBI primers in conjunction with Arm-PCR of CDR3 regions. A single record per CDR3 protein comes from TCRdb applying MiXCR to the multiplex PCR reads. The sample carries about 440,000 distinct CDR3 sequences, less than 20% recorded once. The time point denotes: newly diagnosed GD, antithyroid drugs for less than 3 months. PBMCs provided the RNA from which the TCR library was made. The sample was also reused in another study, on T cells in Graves' hyperthyroidism and ophthalmopathy. That source adds: Exclusion criteria comprised uncontrolled infection, other autoimmune disease, pregnancy or lactation. HTBI primers were the set used in a first-round RT-PCR of the TCR CDR3.

The chain links TRBV20-1 to TRBJ1-5; D not certain. The sequenced sample was peripheral blood mononuclear cells (PBMCs), obtained at new diagnosis, from a patient treated with antithyroid drugs. This TCR was recovered from a woman aged 18 to 35 with Graves disease. Written as DNA, the CDR3 is TGCAGTGCTAGAGTGGGCAGCAATCAGCCCCAGCATTTT. Translating it yields CSARVGSNQPQHF.